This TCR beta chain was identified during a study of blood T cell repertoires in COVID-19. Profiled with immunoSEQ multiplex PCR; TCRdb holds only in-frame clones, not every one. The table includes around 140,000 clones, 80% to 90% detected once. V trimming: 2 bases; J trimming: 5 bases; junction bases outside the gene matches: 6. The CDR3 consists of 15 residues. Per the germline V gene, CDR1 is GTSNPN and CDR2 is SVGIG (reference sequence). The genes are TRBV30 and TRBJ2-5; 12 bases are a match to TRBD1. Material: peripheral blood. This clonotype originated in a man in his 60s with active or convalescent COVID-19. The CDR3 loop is CAWSPGTGGLETQYF. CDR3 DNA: TGTGCCTGGAGTCCCGGGACAGGGGGCTTGGAGACCCAGTACTTC.